The TCR beta chain under discussion was sequenced for a study of type 1 regulatory T cells. About the study: An in vitro protocol generated T-allo10, a Tr1-enriched, alloantigen-specific CD4 T cell product.

The CDR3 is made up of 15 amino acids. Germline assignment: CDR1 SGHAT and CDR2 FQNNGV. The germline V and J ends were trimmed by 5 bases and 5 bases, with 18 bases remaining between them. About this clonotype: The antigen is undetermined.

TCRdb re-analysed the reads in MiXCR, keeping a single row per CDR3 protein. The repertoire has under 30,000 distinct CDR3 sequences, around half of them found once; the top ten carry about 4.9%. J is TRBJ2-5 and V is TRBV11-2; possibly TRBD2 for D (6 bases). The sequence derives from a human donor in good health. Sequencing input: cultured T cells, either the whole culture or a sorted T cell fraction (not recorded which). The CDR3 DNA sequence: TGTGCCAGCAGCCTCAGCAACGGGGGTCCGGAGACCCAGTACTTC. Protein sequence: CASSLSNGGPETQYF. Drawing the rest from reference TRBV11-2 and TRBJ2-5, the complete variable domain is EAGVAQSPRYKIIEKRQSVAFWCNPISGHATLYWYQQILGQGPKLLIQFQNNGVVDDSQLPKDRFSAERLKGVDSTLKIQPAKLEDSAVYLCASSLSNGGPETQYFGPGTRLLVL.